The 28 T cell receptor beta chains reported below all come from one sample, sequenced in a study of shared clonotypes between healthy human individuals. The assay was immunoSEQ multiplex PCR, and TCRdb's table has in-frame clones only and misses some. This table holds about 1 million clones, around four fifths found once. Sequencing was carried out using memory CD4+ T cells sorted from blood. Subset described: CD45RA-negative fraction. These receptors originate from a man aged 18 to 29 in good health.

The chain is built from TRBV19 and TRBJ1-3; no clear D. Germline V gene lookup returns CDR1 LNHDA and CDR2 SQIVND (reference sequence). The CDR3 covers 14 residues. Trimming left V 0 bases short and J 4 bases short, with 7 bases between. Here the CDR3 reads CASSIEVSGNTIYF. The CDR3 DNA reads TGTGCCAGTAGTATAGAGGTATCCGGAAACACCATATATTTT.

As for this clone: Other DNA sequences within the sample encode an identical CDR3. The rearrangement uses TRBV10-3 and TRBJ1-5; 9 nucleotides match TRBD1. This CDR3 has 16 residues. V shed 0 bases, J shed 4 bases, and the junction held 4 bases outside the gene matches. CDR1 and CDR2 from the germline V gene are ENHRY and SYGVKD. This CDR3 reads CAISESGGQGNQPQHF. CDR3 in DNA: TGTGCCATCAGTGAGTCAGGAGGACAGGGGAATCAGCCCCAGCATTTT.

This chain links TRBV5-6 with TRBJ2-1, with a tentative D call TRBD1 (6 bases). Trimming took 4 bases from V and 12 from J, leaving 26 bases between them. Germline CDR1 and CDR2: SGHDT and YYEEEE. This CDR3 is built from 16 residues. CDR3 DNA sequence: TGTGCCAGCAGCACTCGGCGGACAGCCGATGGCTTGGTGCAGTTCTTC. It yields the protein CASSTRRTADGLVQFF.

This clone was observed a handful of times. This chain joins TRBV4-3 and TRBJ1-3, with TRBD1 matching over 9 bases. V shed 3 bases, J shed 0 bases, and the junction held 6 bases outside the gene matches. Looked up from germline, CDR1 is LGHNA and CDR2 is YSLEER. The CDR3 consists of 17 residues. In DNA form, the CDR3 reads TGCGCCAGCAGCCAGGGACAGGGTTTTACCTCTGGAAACACCATATATTTT. This encodes CASSQGQGFTSGNTIYF.

The chain couples TRBV28 to TRBJ2-7; TRBD2 might be the D (6 bases). This CDR3 has 16 residues. V was clipped by 1 base and J by 7 bases, with 20 bases between them. The V gene's germline CDR1 is MDHEN and CDR2 SYDVKM. The CDR3 DNA reads as TGTGCCAGCAGTTTATCCTTGGCAGGGAGGTTGGGGGAGCAGTACTTC. This sequence encodes CASSLSLAGRLGEQYF. Using reference TRBV28 and TRBJ2-7 for the parts outside the CDR3, the full variable domain is DVKVTQSSRYLVKRTGEKVFLECVQDMDHENMFWYRQDPGLGLRLIYFSYDVKMKEKGDIPEGYSVSREKKERFSLILESASTNQTSMYLCASSLSLAGRLGEQYFGPGTRLTVT.

The rearrangement links TRBV19 to TRBJ1-4; D gene ambiguous. Trimming shortened V by 8 bases and J by 0 bases, and 10 bases separated the two germline ends. The CDR3 has 14 amino acids. In germline, CDR1 is LNHDA, CDR2 SQIVND (reference sequence). The CDR3: CASADPATNEKLFF. CDR3 nucleotides: TGTGCCAGTGCCGACCCTGCAACTAATGAAAAACTGTTTTTT. Complete variable domain (other parts from reference TRBV19 and TRBJ1-4): DGGITQSPKYLFRKEGQNVTLSCEQNLNHDAMYWYRQDPGQGLRLIYYSQIVNDFQKGDIAEGYSVSREKKESFPLTVTSAQKNPTAFYLCASADPATNEKLFFGSGTQLSVL.

The rearrangement links TRBV7-2 to TRBJ2-4; 7 bases are shared with TRBD1. Germline V gene sequence: CDR1 SGHTA, CDR2 FQGNSA. The CDR3 spans 17 residues. V was pared by 2 bases and J by 1 base, with 8 bases of the junction left unmatched. The CDR3 DNA follows: TGTGCCAGCAGCTTAATCCCCAGGGGGAGCGCCAAAAACATTCAGTACTTC. It yields the protein CASSLIPRGSAKNIQYF.

The gene calls are TRBV9 and TRBJ2-7, with TRBD2 identical over 11 bases. The V gene end was trimmed by 1 base and the J gene end by 1 base; junction bases not matched to a gene: 4. This CDR3 contains 16 residues. Germline V gene lookup returns CDR1 SGDLS and CDR2 YYNGEE. The CDR3 reads CASSVSGTSGSYEQYF. CDR3 coding DNA: TGTGCCAGCAGCGTATCCGGGACTAGCGGATCCTACGAGCAGTACTTC.

V gene TRBV5-1 combines with J gene TRBJ2-3; maybe TRBD1 (5 bases). Per the germline V gene, CDR1 is SGHRS and CDR2 is YFSETQ. Trimming cost V 2 bases and J 9 bases, with 13 bases left between them. The CDR3 runs to 13 residues. The CDR3 coding sequence is TGCGCCAGCAGCTTCCCCTCTGACAGAACGCAGTATTTT. Its protein is CASSFPSDRTQYF.

For this clone: Additional DNA sequences in this sample encode the identical CDR3. The chain uses TRBV18 and TRBJ2-3; 7 nucleotides align to TRBD1. V shed 3 bases, J shed 1 base, and the junction held 1 base outside the gene matches. Per germline, CDR1 KGHSH and CDR2 LQKENI. The CDR3 is 14 residues long. CDR3 nucleotides: TGTGCCAGCTCACCGGGGACAGGCACAGATACGCAGTATTTT. This encodes CASSPGTGTDTQYF. Combining the CDR3 with reference TRBV18 and TRBJ2-3 gives the whole variable domain NAGVMQNPRHLVRRRGQEARLRCSPMKGHSHVYWYRQLPEEGLKFMVYLQKENIIDESGMPKERFSAEFPKEGPSILRIQQVVRGDSAAYFCASSPGTGTDTQYFGPGTRLTVL.

CDR3 in amino acids: CASSPDKGTLSYEQYF. Here the CDR3 DNA reads TGTGCCAGCTCACCAGATAAAGGGACGCTTTCCTACGAGCAGTACTTC. The rearrangement uses TRBV18 and TRBJ2-7; D tentatively reads TRBD1 or TRBD2 (5 bases each). CDR1 and CDR2 (germline): KGHSH, LQKENI. This CDR3 has 16 amino acids. V was clipped by 2 bases and J by 1 base, with 15 bases between them.

V is TRBV5-1 and J is TRBJ2-7, with D possibly matching TRBD2 (5 bases). The germline V gene has CDR1 SGHRS and CDR2 YFSETQ. This CDR3 has 13 amino acids. V lost 1 base and J lost 6, with 11 bases in between. CDR3 loop: CASSLYGEGEQYF. The CDR3, as DNA: TGCGCCAGCAGCTTGTATGGAGAGGGCGAGCAGTACTTC.

CDR3: CASSSRIDPSSEQFF. CDR3 bases: TGTGCCAGCAGCTCCAGAATCGACCCCTCGTCTGAGCAGTTCTTC. The V and J genes are TRBV11-1 and TRBJ2-1; no reliable D call. V was cut by 4 bases and J by 9 bases, with 19 bases left in between. The CDR3 spans 15 residues. Germline V gene data show CDR1 as SGHAT and CDR2 as FQDESV (reference sequence).

This clone was observed at least ten times. This same CDR3 is encoded by further DNA sequences in the sample. The rearrangement joins TRBV7-9 to TRBJ2-1, with TRBD2 matching 13 bases. CDR1 is SEHNR, CDR2 FQNEAQ, per germline (reference sequence). The CDR3 has 17 amino acids. V gave up 5 bases and J gave up 0 bases; unmatched junction bases: 4. The CDR3 protein is CASSLGTSGNSYNEQFF. CDR3 in DNA: TGTGCCAGCAGCCTTGGGACTAGCGGGAACTCCTACAATGAGCAGTTCTTC.

A remark on this clone: The same CDR3 is also encoded by other DNA sequences in this sample. The gene calls are TRBV27 and TRBJ2-2; D gene unclear. The CDR3 is made up of 15 amino acids. Trimming cost V 1 base and J 4 bases, with 10 bases left between them. CDR1 and CDR2 from the germline V gene are MNHEY and SMNVEV (reference sequence). The CDR3 DNA reads as TGTGCCAGCAGTTTATTTCCGGGTAGCACCGGGGAGCTGTTTTTT. Translation gives CASSLFPGSTGELFF.

In its sample, this clone was seen many times. The chain carries TRBV6-6 and TRBJ1-3; D perhaps matches TRBD1 (5 bases). V was shortened by 7 bases and J by 0 bases, with 16 bases between the two germline ends. This CDR3 is built from 16 residues. Germline V lookup: CDR1 MNHNY, CDR2 SVGAGI (reference sequence). This CDR3 reads CASTGRVGTSGNTIYF. In DNA, the CDR3 is TGTGCCAGCACAGGGAGAGTTGGCACCTCTGGAAACACCATATATTTT.

Of note for this clone: Other DNA sequences of this sample code for an identical CDR3. The chain employs TRBV30 and TRBJ1-4; D remains unclear. CDR1 and CDR2 (germline): GTSNPN, SVGIG (reference sequence). The V and J ends lost 0 bases and 5 bases respectively, with 7 bases between them. This CDR3 comprises 13 residues. The CDR3 region has the DNA TGTGCCTGGAGTGTTCGCCAGAATGAAAAACTGTTTTTT. This translates into CAWSVRQNEKLFF.

The V call is TRBV9, the J call TRBJ2-5; possible D gene TRBD2, 5 bases. The CDR3 is made up of 14 amino acids. Germline V lookup: CDR1 SGDLS, CDR2 YYNGEE. Trimming took 4 bases from V and 5 from J, leaving 15 bases between them. CDR3 loop: CASSLSPGSETQYF. The CDR3 bases are TGTGCCAGCAGCCTAAGTCCGGGGTCGGAGACCCAGTACTTC. Drawing the rest from reference TRBV9 and TRBJ2-5, the complete variable domain is DSGVTQTPKHLITATGQRVTLRCSPRSGDLSVYWYQQSLDQGLQFLIQYYNGEERAKGNILERFSAQQFPDLHSELNLSSLELGDSALYFCASSLSPGSETQYFGPGTRLLVL.

This sequence joins TRBV2 and TRBJ1-3, with TRBD1 as a possible D gene (6 bases). The germline CDR1 and CDR2 sequences are SNHLY and FYNNEI. This CDR3 spans 14 amino acids. V was pared by 3 bases and J by 5 bases, with 11 bases between. CDR3 nucleotides: TGTGCCAGCAGTGAGATGACAGGCAGAAACACCATATATTTT. Protein sequence: CASSEMTGRNTIYF.

Comment on this clone: A far larger clone is a single base away, which makes a read error likely. The sample has other DNA sequences that encode this CDR3 too. The V call is TRBV7-2, the J call TRBJ2-1; a possible D gene is TRBD1 (5 bases). The germline CDR1 and CDR2 sequences are SGHTA and FQGNSA. This CDR3 comprises 15 residues. Trimming cost V 0 bases and J 0 bases, with 6 bases left between them. The CDR3 region is CASSLAQGSYNEQFF. CDR3 coding DNA: TGTGCCAGCAGCTTAGCTCAGGGCTCCTACAATGAGCAGTTCTTC.

The rearrangement uses TRBV10-3 and TRBJ2-7; possibly TRBD2 for D (5 bases). Trimming removed 2 bases from V and 5 bases from J, with 13 bases in between. The CDR3 loop spans 14 amino acids. Germline values: CDR1 ENHRY, CDR2 SYGVKD. The CDR3 sequence is CAISEASRLHEQYF. In DNA form, the CDR3 reads TGTGCCATCAGTGAGGCTAGCCGTTTACACGAGCAGTACTTC.

Turning to this clone: The sample holds other DNA sequences that translate to the same CDR3. CDR3 bases: TGTGCCAGCAGCTGGGGACTAGCGGGGGAGGAGACCCAGTACTTC. It encodes CASSWGLAGEETQYF. The chain recombines TRBV5-4 with TRBJ2-5; TRBD2 matches 14 bases. This CDR3 is 15 amino acids long. Germline-derived CDR1 and CDR2 are SGHNT and YYREEE (reference sequence). The ends lost 3 bases at V and 5 bases at J; junction bases unmatched: 3.

The rearrangement joins TRBV10-2 to TRBJ2-1; tentative D call: TRBD2 (5 bases). This CDR3 contains 15 residues. V lost 2 bases to trimming and J lost 4 bases, with 12 bases between them. Per the germline V gene, CDR1 is WSHSY and CDR2 is SAAADI. The CDR3 DNA follows: TGCGCCAGCAGTGAGGATCCCGGGGAGTACAATGAGCAGTTCTTC. Translation gives CASSEDPGEYNEQFF.

On this clone: Other DNA variants within this sample encode the same CDR3. The genes are TRBV5-1 and TRBJ2-7; no firm D call. Trimming shortened V by 0 bases and J by 3 bases, and 4 bases separated the two germline ends. This CDR3 contains 12 residues. CDR1 and CDR2 from the germline V gene are SGHRS and YFSETQ. The DNA for the CDR3 is TGCGCCAGCAGCTTGGGGAACTACGAGCAGTACTTC. This codes for CASSLGNYEQYF.

This clone was picked up many times. The sample contains more than one DNA sequence encoding this CDR3. This chain links TRBV4-1 with TRBJ2-2; D might be TRBD1 or TRBD2, each matching 6 bases. Trimming stripped 0 bases from V and 0 bases from J, with 14 bases between. The germline V gene has CDR1 MGHRA and CDR2 YSYEKL. The CDR3 consists of 18 residues. This chain's CDR3 is CASSQEPVGGPNTGELFF. In DNA form, the CDR3 reads TGCGCCAGCAGCCAAGAACCCGTGGGGGGCCCGAACACCGGGGAGCTGTTTTTT.

The chain carries TRBV9 and TRBJ1-3; 7 positions match TRBD1. The CDR3 contains 17 residues. V dropped 3 bases and J dropped 6; count of bases not matched to a gene: 15. The germline gives CDR1 SGDLS, CDR2 YYNGEE. CDR3 nucleotide sequence: TGTGCCAGCAGCGCCGTAGGAGGAAACAGGGGAATAAACACCATATATTTT. It translates to CASSAVGGNRGINTIYF. Drawing the rest from reference TRBV9 and TRBJ1-3, the complete variable domain is DSGVTQTPKHLITATGQRVTLRCSPRSGDLSVYWYQQSLDQGLQFLIQYYNGEERAKGNILERFSAQQFPDLHSELNLSSLELGDSALYFCASSAVGGNRGINTIYFGEGSWLTVV.

This rearrangement joins TRBV25-1 to TRBJ1-2; D is unresolved. The CDR3 sequence is 11 residues long. Per the germline V gene, CDR1 is MGHDK and CDR2 is SYGVNS. Trimming took 3 bases from V and 5 from J, leaving 4 bases between them. CDR3 nucleotide sequence: TGTGCCAGCAGTGACGGTTATGGCTACACCTTC. It specifies CASSDGYGYTF.

The V gene is TRBV5-1, the J gene TRBJ2-5, with 7 bases fitting TRBD1. Unmatched junction bases numbered 4, after V lost 2 bases and J lost 0 bases. CDR1 SGHRS and CDR2 YFSETQ come from the germline V gene. The CDR3 runs 15 residues. CDR3 DNA sequence: TGCGCCAGCAGCTTACTACAGGGGTACCAAGAGACCCAGTACTTC. This encodes CASSLLQGYQETQYF.